This T cell receptor beta chain stems from a study of blood T cell repertoires in COVID-19. Background on the study: Nucleic acid was either cDNA or gDNA, and it came from T cells, B-cell-depleted T cells, or PBMCs.

TCRdb keeps only in-frame clones here, not all; method: immunoSEQ multiplex PCR. The sample yields about 280,000 clones, around 83% seen once. Exposed participants encountered a COVID-19 case during the 2 weeks preceding study entry. This CDR3 has 15 residues. CDR1 is MNHNS, CDR2 SASEGT, per germline. Unmatched junction bases numbered 6, after V lost 3 bases and J lost 2 bases. This receptor was obtained from a man in his forties or fifties who had been exposed to COVID-19. What was sequenced was PBMCs or T cells enriched from blood (not recorded which). The rearrangement uses TRBV6-1 and TRBJ2-7, with TRBD1 identical over 8 bases. The CDR3 protein is CASSDRGLTAYEQYF. In DNA form, the CDR3 reads TGTGCCAGCAGTGACAGGGGGCTTACCGCCTACGAGCAGTACTTC.